This T cell receptor beta chain is drawn from a study of T cells in Graves' hyperthyroidism and ophthalmopathy. In regard to this clonotype: The antigen is undetermined.

CDR1 is SGHTA and CDR2 is FQGNSA in the germline V gene. CDR3 length: 17 residues. With 4 bases clipped from V and 4 bases from J, the junction kept 12 bases outside the gene matches. Amplified regions were TCR beta CDR3 sequences from RNA transcripts. Primed by the HTBI set, a first-round RT-PCR was run on the TCR CDR3. TCRdb re-derived calls from the multiplex PCR reads in MiXCR, one entry per CDR3 protein. The sample holds almost 500,000 distinct CDR3 sequences, around a fifth seen once. The diagnoses drew upon clinical symptoms, serum thyroxine and TRAb, thyroid ultrasound and orbital computed tomography. 10 ml of fresh peripheral blood supplied the PBMCs. General study findings and limits: Most thyroid clonotypes expanded above 0.001 were also detected in blood. A model of 13 V-J pairs discriminated ophthalmopathy from stable hyperthyroidism.

Material for sequencing was blood. This clonotype was sampled from a woman in her 70s with Graves' ophthalmopathy. This chain links TRBV7-2 with TRBJ1-1; 10 bases line up with TRBD1. The CDR3, as DNA: TGTGCCAGCAGCTCGGGAGGGACAGGGGCCGCGGTCACTGAAGCTTTCTTT. Translation gives CASSSGGTGAAVTEAFF.